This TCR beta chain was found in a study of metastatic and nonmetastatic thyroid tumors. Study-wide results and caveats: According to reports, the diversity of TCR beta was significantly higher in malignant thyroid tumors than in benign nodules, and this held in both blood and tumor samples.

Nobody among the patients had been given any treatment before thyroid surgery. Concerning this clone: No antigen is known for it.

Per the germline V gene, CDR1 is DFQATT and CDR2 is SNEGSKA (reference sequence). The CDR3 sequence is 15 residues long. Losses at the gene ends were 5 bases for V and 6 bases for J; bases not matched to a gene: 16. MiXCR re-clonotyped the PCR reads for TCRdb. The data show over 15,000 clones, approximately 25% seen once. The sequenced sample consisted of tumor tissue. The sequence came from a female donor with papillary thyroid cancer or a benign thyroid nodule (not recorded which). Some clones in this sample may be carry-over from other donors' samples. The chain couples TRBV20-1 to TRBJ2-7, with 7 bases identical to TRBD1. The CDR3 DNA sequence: TGCAGTGCTCCCCGGACCGACAGGGACACCCGCGAGCAGTACTTC. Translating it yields CSAPRTDRDTREQYF.